This note documents a single T cell receptor beta chain sequence. This CDR3 contains 11 residues. The V end was cut by 4 bases, the J end by 16 bases, with 17 bases between. CDR1 is SQVTM and CDR2 is ANQGSEA in the germline V gene. The source of the sample is a study of CD8+ T cells in alopecia areata. Indicated treatment: oral pan-JAK inhibitor, 5-10 mg twice daily. Extracted RNA was reverse transcribed into cDNA, the sequencing template. Only in-frame clones appear in the TCRdb table, and some are missing; sequencing was by immunoSEQ multiplex PCR. The repertoire holds about 120,000 clones, with 53% as singletons.

This sample comprised CD4+ T cells sorted from blood, obtained at week 4, from a patient treated with tofacitinib. The V call is TRBV29-1, the J call TRBJ2-1; TRBD2 is a possible D gene (6 bases). The receptor was isolated from a human donor with alopecia areata. The chain's CDR3 is CSVAYTGRAFF. The CDR3 DNA follows: TGCAGCGTTGCATATACCGGGAGAGCCTTCTTC.